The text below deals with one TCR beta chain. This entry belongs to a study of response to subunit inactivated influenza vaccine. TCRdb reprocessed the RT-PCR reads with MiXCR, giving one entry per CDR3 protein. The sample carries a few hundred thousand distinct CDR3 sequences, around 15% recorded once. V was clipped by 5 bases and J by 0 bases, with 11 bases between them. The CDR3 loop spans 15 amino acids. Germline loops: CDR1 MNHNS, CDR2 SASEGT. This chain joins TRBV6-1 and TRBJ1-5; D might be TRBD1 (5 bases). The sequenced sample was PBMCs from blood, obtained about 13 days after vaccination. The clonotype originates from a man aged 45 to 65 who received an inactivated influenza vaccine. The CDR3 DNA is TGTGCCAGCAGTCGGGCCAGGGATAGCAATCAGCCCCAGCATTTT. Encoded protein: CASSRARDSNQPQHF.